The 20 T cell receptor beta chains given below trace back to one sample, sequenced in a study of blood T cell repertoires in COVID-19 (dated by TCRdb to 2019 to 2021). Library preparation employed the immunoSEQ multiplex PCR assay. Here the immuneACCESS table is served through TCRdb, limited to in-frame sequences with V and J called. Missing clones are a known gap in these copies; in checked studies unresolved V genes cover under half, and the rest lacks a known reason. In this sample the table shows 400,000 to 550,000 clones, about 89% of which occur a single time. Roughly 4.3% of the sample belongs to the ten largest clones. The sample consisted of peripheral blood. The source is a woman in her thirties with acute or convalescent COVID-19.

The gene calls are TRBV27 and TRBJ2-1; the D gene is possibly TRBD2 (5 bases). Trimming cost V 5 bases and J 1 base, with 12 bases left between them. Germline V lookup: CDR1 MNHEY, CDR2 SMNVEV (reference sequence). This CDR3 is 15 amino acids long. This CDR3 reads CASSPRRGSYNEQFF. The CDR3 nucleotides are TGTGCCAGCAGTCCCCGACGGGGATCCTACAATGAGCAGTTCTTC.

In nucleotides, the CDR3 is TGCAGCGTTGTCGTAGCGGACTACAATGAGCAGTTCTTC. It translates to CSVVVADYNEQFF. The gene calls are TRBV29-1 and TRBJ2-1; TRBD2 is a possible D gene (6 bases). Germline lookup yields CDR1 SQVTM and CDR2 ANQGSEA. CDR3 length equals 13 residues. V lost 4 bases and J lost 3, with 10 bases in between.

In this sample, this clone turned up once. This chain joins TRBV9 and TRBJ2-1; 8 nucleotides match TRBD2. Germline V CDR1 and CDR2: SGDLS, YYNGEE. V trimming: 0 bases; J trimming: 8 bases; junction bases outside the gene matches: 10. The CDR3 covers 16 residues. CDR3 nucleotides: TGTGCCAGCAGCGTAGTCGGGGCGGGGGGCCGTGATGAGCAGTTCTTC. Translating it yields CASSVVGAGGRDEQFF.

V usage is TRBV6-5 and J usage is TRBJ1-2, with D perhaps matching TRBD1 (5 bases). V was pared by 7 bases and J by 4 bases, with 16 bases between. The CDR3 totals 14 residues. From germline, CDR1 is MNHEY and CDR2 SVGAGI. The CDR3 DNA sequence: TGTGCCAGCACCTTCCAGACAGACCGCTATGGCTACACCTTC. Protein: CASTFQTDRYGYTF.

The chain is built from TRBV3-1 (or the pseudogene TRBV3-2) and TRBJ2-2; 10 bases agree with TRBD2. J was trimmed by 6 bases and V by 4 bases; bases with no gene match: 8. Germline CDR1 LGHDT, CDR2 YNNKEL (reference sequence). There are 16 residues in the CDR3. The DNA for the CDR3 is TGTGCCAGCAGCCCCTTCAGCGGGGGGGCCCCCGGGGAGCTGTTTTTT. It yields the protein CASSPFSGGAPGELFF.

CDR3 DNA: TGTGCCAGCAGTTATGGGACTAGCGGGGGCAATGAGCAGTTCTTC. It translates to CASSYGTSGGNEQFF. The chain carries TRBV6-5 and TRBJ2-1, with 14 positions matching TRBD2. CDR3 length: 15 residues. The germline V gene has CDR1 MNHEY and CDR2 SVGAGI. With V trimmed by 3 bases and J by 6 bases, 1 base remained unmatched.

CDR3 protein: CSVFSGVQYF. CDR3 DNA: TGCAGTGTATTCTCAGGGGTGCAGTACTTC. The chain links TRBV20-1 to TRBJ2-7, with D tentatively TRBD1 (6 bases). This CDR3 has 10 amino acids. The germline CDR1 and CDR2 sequences are DFQATT and SNEGSKA (reference sequence). Trimming pared 7 bases from V and 9 bases from J, leaving 13 bases between.

This clone was seen only a few times. V is TRBV18 and J is TRBJ1-1; possibly TRBD1 for D (5 bases). The length of the CDR3 is 15 residues. Between the trimmed V and J ends, which lost 3 bases and 0 bases, there was a span of 11 bases. Germline V gene lookup returns CDR1 KGHSH and CDR2 LQKENI. The CDR3 loop is CASSPQGSLNTEAFF. CDR3 coding DNA: TGTGCCAGCTCACCCCAGGGATCTTTGAACACTGAAGCTTTCTTT. The full variable domain, completed using reference TRBV18 and TRBJ1-1, is NAGVMQNPRHLVRRRGQEARLRCSPMKGHSHVYWYRQLPEEGLKFMVYLQKENIIDESGMPKERFSAEFPKEGPSILRIQQVVRGDSAAYFCASSPQGSLNTEAFFGQGTRLTVV.

This chain links TRBV7-8 with TRBJ2-3, with TRBD1 matching 9 bases. CDR3 size: 19 residues. Germline assignment: CDR1 SGHVS and CDR2 FQNEAQ. The V and J ends lost 4 bases and 4 bases, in that order; junction bases with no gene match: 18. The CDR3 spells CASSSDRDRVLPSADTQYF. CDR3 DNA: TGTGCCAGCAGCTCAGACCGGGACAGGGTTCTCCCGTCCGCAGATACGCAGTATTTT. Drawing the rest from reference TRBV7-8 and TRBJ2-3, the complete variable domain is GAGVSQSPRYKVAKRGQDVALRCDPISGHVSLFWYQQALGQGPEFLTYFQNEAQLDKSGLPSDRFFAERPEGSVSTLKIQRTQQEDSAVYLCASSSDRDRVLPSADTQYFGPGTRLTVL.

This chain connects TRBV7-3 to TRBJ2-7; D is perhaps TRBD2 (5 bases). Germline assignment: CDR1 SGHTA and CDR2 FQGTGA. This CDR3 is 15 amino acids long. The V gene lost 1 base and the J gene lost 7 bases, with 17 bases spanning the gap. CDR3 sequence reads: CASSLNPTGVREQYF. In nucleotides, the CDR3 is TGTGCCAGCAGCTTAAACCCAACCGGGGTCCGGGAGCAGTACTTC.

The chain uses TRBV2 and TRBJ2-5, with D maybe TRBD1 (5 bases). Trimming shortened V by 2 bases and J by 1 base, and 11 bases separated the two germline ends. The germline gives CDR1 SNHLY, CDR2 FYNNEI. The CDR3 spans 15 residues. The CDR3 sequence: CASSESATGQETQYF. The CDR3 DNA reads as TGTGCCAGCAGTGAATCGGCTACAGGCCAAGAGACCCAGTACTTC.

A remark on this clone: One end of the junction varies from germline; a read error may be responsible. J is TRBJ1-1 and V is TRBV6-5; no clear D. CDR1 MNHEY and CDR2 SVGAGI come from the germline V gene. This CDR3 comprises 13 residues. In nucleotides, the CDR3 is TGTGCCAGCATTTACAGCTTGAACACTGAAGCTTTCTTT. It is translated as CASIYSLNTEAFF.

Concerning this clone itself: Distinct nucleotide sequences in the sample also encode this CDR3. The V call is TRBV27, the J call TRBJ2-1, with 12 positions matching TRBD2. Germline assignment: CDR1 MNHEY and CDR2 SMNVEV (reference sequence). Unmatched junction bases numbered 4, after V lost 6 bases and J lost 4 bases. This CDR3 region has 15 residues. In DNA form, the CDR3 reads TGTGCCAGCAGCCTCGGGACTAGCGGGTACAATGAGCAGTTCTTC. The encoded protein is CASSLGTSGYNEQFF.

This rearrangement joins TRBV7-2 to TRBJ1-2; 9 positions agree with TRBD1. V shed 5 bases, J shed 7 bases, and the junction held 5 bases outside the gene matches. The CDR3 is 13 residues long. The germline V gene has CDR1 SGHTA and CDR2 FQGNSA. CDR3: CASSLQGARGYTF. DNA for the CDR3: TGTGCCAGCAGCCTACAGGGGGCGCGTGGCTACACCTTC.

CDR3 region: CATKDWTGGSSNQPQHF. The CDR3 DNA sequence: TGCGCCACCAAGGATTGGACAGGTGGTTCGAGCAATCAGCCCCAGCATTTT. The rearrangement links TRBV10-2 to TRBJ1-5, with TRBD1 matching over 7 bases. V dropped 10 bases and J dropped 1; count of bases not matched to a gene: 16. The CDR3 extends over 17 amino acids. Germline V gives CDR1 WSHSY, CDR2 SAAADI.

CDR3 bases: TGCGCCAGCAGCTTCGAACAGGGTTGGGTGAACACCGGGGAGCTGTTTTTT. This sequence encodes CASSFEQGWVNTGELFF. J is TRBJ2-2 and V is TRBV5-1, with D possibly being TRBD1 (6 bases). Germline values: CDR1 SGHRS, CDR2 YFSETQ. The CDR3 extends over 17 amino acids. V dropped 2 bases and J dropped 1 base, with 15 bases sitting between them.

This chain links TRBV27 with TRBJ1-2, with D possibly TRBD1 on 6 matching bases. Trimming took off 7 bases at V and 8 bases at J, with 23 bases between the two ends. Germline CDR1 and CDR2: MNHEY and SMNVEV (reference sequence). This CDR3 comprises 15 residues. The DNA of the CDR3 is TGTGCCAGCACCCCCTCTGGGACAACAAAGGGAGGCTACACCTTC. Amino acid sequence: CASTPSGTTKGGYTF.

This clone has just one count. The V gene is TRBV3-1 (or the pseudogene TRBV3-2), the J gene TRBJ2-7, with D perhaps TRBD1 (5 bases). Trimming removed 4 bases at V and 2 bases at J, with 12 bases between. CDR3 length: 14 residues. CDR1 and CDR2 (germline): LGHDT, YNNKEL (reference sequence). For the CDR3, the DNA is TGTGCCAGCAGCCGACAGACAGCCGCCTACGAGCAGTACTTC. This sequence encodes CASSRQTAAYEQYF.

The V call is TRBV28, the J call TRBJ1-5; the match to TRBD1 covers 8 bases. The CDR3 has 14 amino acids. V trimming: 5 bases; J trimming: 7 bases; junction bases outside the gene matches: 7. Germline lookup yields CDR1 MDHEN and CDR2 SYDVKM. The CDR3 DNA follows: TGTGCCAGCAGTCTAGGACAGGGTTTCCAGCCCCAGCATTTT. Encoded protein: CASSLGQGFQPQHF.

On this clone: At one end, the junction sequence differs from germline, possibly due to a read error. This rearrangement joins TRBV29-1 to TRBJ1-2, with D possibly matching TRBD1 (5 bases). CDR3 size: 14 residues. Germline CDR1 and CDR2: SQVTM and ANQGSEA. This CDR3 is CSGETGGYSYGYTF. CDR3 in DNA: TGCAGCGGTGAAACGGGGGGGTATTCATATGGCTACACCTTC.